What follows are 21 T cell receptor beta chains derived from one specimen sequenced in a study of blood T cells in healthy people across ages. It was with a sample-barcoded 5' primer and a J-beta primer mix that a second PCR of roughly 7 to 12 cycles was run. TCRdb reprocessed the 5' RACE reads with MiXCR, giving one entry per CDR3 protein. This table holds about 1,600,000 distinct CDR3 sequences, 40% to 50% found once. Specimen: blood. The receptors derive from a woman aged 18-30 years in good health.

This CDR3 is CASSSRRLAGVRVNEQYF. CDR3 DNA sequence: TGTGCCAGCAGTTCCCGACGATTAGCGGGGGTGAGGGTCAATGAGCAGTACTTC. This chain joins TRBV28 and TRBJ2-7, with 9 bases identical to TRBD2. This CDR3 is built from 18 residues. Germline trimming cut 4 bases from V and 7 bases from J; bases unmatched to any gene: 20. Germline loops: CDR1 MDHEN, CDR2 SYDVKM. The variable domain in full, completed from reference TRBV28 and TRBJ2-7, reads DVKVTQSSRYLVKRTGEKVFLECVQDMDHENMFWYRQDPGLGLRLIYFSYDVKMKEKGDIPEGYSVSREKKERFSLILESASTNQTSMYLCASSSRRLAGVRVNEQYFGPGTRLTVT.

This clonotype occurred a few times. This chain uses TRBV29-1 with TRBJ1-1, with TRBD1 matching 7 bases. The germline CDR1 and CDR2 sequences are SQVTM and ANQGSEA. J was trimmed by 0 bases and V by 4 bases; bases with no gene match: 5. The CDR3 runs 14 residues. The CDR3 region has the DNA TGCAGCGTTGTAGTTGGGACAGTGAACACTGAAGCTTTCTTT. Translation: CSVVVGTVNTEAFF. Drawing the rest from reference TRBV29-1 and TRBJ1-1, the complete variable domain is SAVISQKPSRDICQRGTSLTIQCQVDSQVTMMFWYRQQPGQSLTLIATANQGSEATYESGFVIDKFPISRPNLTFSTLTVSNMSPEDSSIYLCSVVVGTVNTEAFFGQGTRLTVV.

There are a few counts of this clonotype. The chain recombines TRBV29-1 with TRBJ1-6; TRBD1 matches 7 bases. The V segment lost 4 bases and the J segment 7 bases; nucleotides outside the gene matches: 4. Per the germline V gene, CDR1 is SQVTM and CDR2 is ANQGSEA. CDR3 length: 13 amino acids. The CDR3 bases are TGCAGCGTTGCTACAGGGGAGAATTCACCCCTCCACTTT. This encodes CSVATGENSPLHF.

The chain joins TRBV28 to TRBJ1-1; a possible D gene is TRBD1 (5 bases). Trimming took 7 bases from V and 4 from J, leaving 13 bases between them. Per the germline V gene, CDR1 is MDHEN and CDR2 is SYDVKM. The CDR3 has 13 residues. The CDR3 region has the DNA TGTGCCAGCAACGGGGGAGGAGGCACTGAAGCTTTCTTT. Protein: CASNGGGGTEAFF.

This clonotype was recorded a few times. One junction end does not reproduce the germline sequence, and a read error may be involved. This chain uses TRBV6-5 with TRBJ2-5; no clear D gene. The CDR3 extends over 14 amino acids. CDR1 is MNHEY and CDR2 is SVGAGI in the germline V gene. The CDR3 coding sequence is TGTGCCAGCAGTGACTCGACGGCCCAAGAGACCCAGTACTTC. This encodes CASSDSTAQETQYF.

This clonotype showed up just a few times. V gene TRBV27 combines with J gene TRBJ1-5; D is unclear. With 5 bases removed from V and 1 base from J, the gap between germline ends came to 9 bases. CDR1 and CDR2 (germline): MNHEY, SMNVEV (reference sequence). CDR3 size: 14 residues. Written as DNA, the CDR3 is TGTGCCAGCAGTCTCTATCCCAGCAATCAGCCCCAGCATTTT. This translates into CASSLYPSNQPQHF.

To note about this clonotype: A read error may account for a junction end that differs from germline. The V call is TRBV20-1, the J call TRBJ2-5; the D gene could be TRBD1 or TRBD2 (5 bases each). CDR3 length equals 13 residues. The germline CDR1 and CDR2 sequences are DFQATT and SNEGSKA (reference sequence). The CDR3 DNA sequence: TGCAGCGCTAGAGATGACAGAGGGGAGACCCAGTACTTC. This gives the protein CSARDDRGETQYF.

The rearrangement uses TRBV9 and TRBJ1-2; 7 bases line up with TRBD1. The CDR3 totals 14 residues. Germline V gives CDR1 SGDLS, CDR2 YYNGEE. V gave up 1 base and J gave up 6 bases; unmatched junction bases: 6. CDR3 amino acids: CASSVTDRVDGYTF. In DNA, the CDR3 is TGTGCCAGCAGCGTAACCGACAGGGTGGATGGCTACACCTTC.

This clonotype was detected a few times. The DNA for the CDR3 is TGTGCTAGTGGTTTGGCCCAGAGAACCTACAATGAGCAGTTCTTC. Its protein is CASGLAQRTYNEQFF. The chain carries TRBV12-5 and TRBJ2-1; the D is unclear. The V end was cut by 1 base, the J end by 2 bases, with 9 bases between. CDR1 and CDR2 (germline): LGHNT, FRNRAP. The CDR3 extends over 15 amino acids.

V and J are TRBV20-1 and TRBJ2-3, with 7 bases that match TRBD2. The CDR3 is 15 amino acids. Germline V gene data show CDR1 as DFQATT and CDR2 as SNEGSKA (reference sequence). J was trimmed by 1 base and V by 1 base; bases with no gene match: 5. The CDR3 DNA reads TGCAGTGCTAGAGGGACTAGTCTTGGCACAGATACGCAGTATTTT. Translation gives CSARGTSLGTDTQYF.

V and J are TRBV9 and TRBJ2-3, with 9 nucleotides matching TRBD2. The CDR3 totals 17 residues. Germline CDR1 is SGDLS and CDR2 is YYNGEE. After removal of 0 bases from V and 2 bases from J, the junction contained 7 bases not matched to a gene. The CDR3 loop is CASSVEAGGSFTDTQYF. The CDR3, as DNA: TGTGCCAGCAGCGTAGAGGCGGGGGGGAGCTTCACAGATACGCAGTATTTT.

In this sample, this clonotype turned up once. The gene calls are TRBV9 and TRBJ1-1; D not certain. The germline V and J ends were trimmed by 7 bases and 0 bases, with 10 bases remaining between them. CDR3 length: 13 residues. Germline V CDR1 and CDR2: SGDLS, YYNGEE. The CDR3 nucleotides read TGTGCCAGCCAGGACTCAATGAACACTGAAGCTTTCTTT. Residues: CASQDSMNTEAFF.

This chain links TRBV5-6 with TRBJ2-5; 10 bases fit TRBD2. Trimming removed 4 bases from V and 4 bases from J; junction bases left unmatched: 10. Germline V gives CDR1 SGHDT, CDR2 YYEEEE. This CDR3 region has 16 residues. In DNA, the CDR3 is TGTGCCAGCAGCCTCCGTACTAGCGGGGTTAGAGAGACCCAGTACTTC. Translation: CASSLRTSGVRETQYF.

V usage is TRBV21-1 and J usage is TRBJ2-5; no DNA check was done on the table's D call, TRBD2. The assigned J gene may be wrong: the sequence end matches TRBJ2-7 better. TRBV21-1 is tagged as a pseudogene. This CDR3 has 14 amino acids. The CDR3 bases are TGTGCCAGCAGCAGGGACTTCCTCCTGGACGAGCAGTACTTC. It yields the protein CASSRDFLLDEQYF.

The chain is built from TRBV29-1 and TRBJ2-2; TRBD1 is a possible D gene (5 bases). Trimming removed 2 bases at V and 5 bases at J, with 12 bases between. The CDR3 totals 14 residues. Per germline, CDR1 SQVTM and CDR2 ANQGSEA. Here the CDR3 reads CSVESRARTGELFF. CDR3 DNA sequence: TGCAGCGTTGAAAGCAGGGCGAGAACCGGGGAGCTGTTTTTT.

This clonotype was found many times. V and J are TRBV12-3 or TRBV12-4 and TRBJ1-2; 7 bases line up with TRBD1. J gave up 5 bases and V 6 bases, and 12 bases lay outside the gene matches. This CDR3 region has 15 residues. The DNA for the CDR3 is TGTGCCAGCAGCCAGGACCGACAGGGAGGGTATGGCTACACCTTC. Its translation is CASSQDRQGGYGYTF.

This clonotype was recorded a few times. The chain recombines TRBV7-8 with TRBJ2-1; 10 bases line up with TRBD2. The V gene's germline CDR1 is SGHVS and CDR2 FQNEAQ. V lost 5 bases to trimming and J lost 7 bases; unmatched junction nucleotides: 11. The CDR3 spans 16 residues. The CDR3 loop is CASSQGVAGGRNEQFF. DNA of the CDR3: TGTGCCAGCAGCCAAGGGGTAGCGGGAGGCCGTAATGAGCAGTTCTTC. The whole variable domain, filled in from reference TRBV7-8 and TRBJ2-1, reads GAGVSQSPRYKVAKRGQDVALRCDPISGHVSLFWYQQALGQGPEFLTYFQNEAQLDKSGLPSDRFFAERPEGSVSTLKIQRTQQEDSAVYLCASSQGVAGGRNEQFFGPGTRLTVL.

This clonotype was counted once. CDR3 region: CASSSRGCEQYF. For the CDR3, the DNA is TGTGCCAGCAGTTCAAGGGGATGCGAGCAGTACTTC. The chain joins TRBV12-3 or TRBV12-4 to TRBJ2-7; D may be TRBD1 (5 bases). The CDR3 runs to 12 residues. V gave up 4 bases and J gave up 6 bases, with 10 bases separating them.

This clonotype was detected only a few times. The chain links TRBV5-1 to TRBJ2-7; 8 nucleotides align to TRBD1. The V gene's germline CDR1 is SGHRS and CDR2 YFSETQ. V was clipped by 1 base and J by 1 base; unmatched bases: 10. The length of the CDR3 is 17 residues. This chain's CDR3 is CASSLYDRGLTSYEQYF. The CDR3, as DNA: TGCGCCAGCAGCTTGTATGACAGGGGACTTACTTCCTACGAGCAGTACTTC. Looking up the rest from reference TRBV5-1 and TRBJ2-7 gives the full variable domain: KAGVTQTPRYLIKTRGQQVTLSCSPISGHRSVSWYQQTPGQGLQFLFEYFSETQRNKGNFPGRFSGRQFSNSRSEMNVSTLELGDSALYLCASSLYDRGLTSYEQYFGPGTRLTVT.

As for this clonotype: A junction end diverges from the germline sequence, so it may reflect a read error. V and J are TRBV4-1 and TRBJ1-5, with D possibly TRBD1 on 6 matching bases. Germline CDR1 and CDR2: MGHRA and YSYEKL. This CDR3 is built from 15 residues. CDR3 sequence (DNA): TGCGCCAGCAGACAAGGGGGGGTTGGCAATCAGCCCCAGCATTTT. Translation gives CASRQGGVGNQPQHF.

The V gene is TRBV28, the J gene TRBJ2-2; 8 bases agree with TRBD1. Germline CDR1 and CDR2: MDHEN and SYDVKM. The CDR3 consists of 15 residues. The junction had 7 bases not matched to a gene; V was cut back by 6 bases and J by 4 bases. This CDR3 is CASRVGDRPTGELFF. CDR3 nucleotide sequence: TGTGCCAGCAGAGTGGGGGACAGGCCCACCGGGGAGCTGTTTTTT.